One sample yielded the 14 T cell receptor beta chains listed below, sequenced in a study of cytomegalovirus exposure and HLA in healthy donors. The PCR was carried out with 60 Vbeta primers and 13 Jbeta primers. Sequencing was performed with immunoSEQ multiplex PCR; in TCRdb, only in-frame clones are kept and a portion is missing. This table has about 100,000 clones, about 80% appearing once. Sample: PBMCs. These receptors were taken from a man aged 40-49 years in good health and CMV-seronegative.

Only a few counts were recorded for this clone. The chain links TRBV15 to TRBJ1-6; 9 bases are a match to TRBD1. This CDR3 comprises 17 residues. Germline trimming cut 1 base from V and 10 bases from J; bases unmatched to any gene: 11. The germline gives CDR1 LNHNV, CDR2 YYDKDF (reference sequence). This CDR3 reads CATSRVTPGQGPSPLHF. The CDR3 DNA reads as TGTGCCACCAGCAGAGTCACGCCGGGACAGGGCCCCTCACCCCTCCACTTT.

CDR3 residues: CAKIQGSVTEAFF. The CDR3 bases are TGTGCCAAGATACAGGGGTCGGTGACTGAAGCTTTCTTT. The chain carries TRBV6-4 and TRBJ1-1, with 7 bases that match TRBD1. The CDR3 sequence is 13 residues long. The V segment lost 10 bases and the J segment 5 bases; nucleotides outside the gene matches: 10. The V gene's germline CDR1 is MRHNA and CDR2 SNTAGT.

This chain links TRBV2 with TRBJ1-2; D gene ambiguous. Between the trimmed V and J ends, which lost 6 bases and 1 base, there was a span of 15 bases. Germline V lookup: CDR1 SNHLY, CDR2 FYNNEI. The CDR3 spans 15 residues. The CDR3 sequence: CASRELQRRNYGYTF. As DNA, the CDR3 is TGTGCCAGCAGGGAACTACAGAGACGTAACTATGGCTACACCTTC.

This rearrangement joins TRBV7-2 to TRBJ2-2; 9 nucleotides match TRBD1. V shed 5 bases, J shed 1 base, and the junction held 8 bases outside the gene matches. The CDR3 runs 17 residues. Germline V gene sequence: CDR1 SGHTA, CDR2 FQGNSA. The CDR3 coding sequence is TGTGCCAGCAGCCCAATAAGGACAGGGGTGAACACCGGGGAGCTGTTTTTT. Its translation: CASSPIRTGVNTGELFF.

This clone was found once. This chain uses TRBV14 with TRBJ2-4; D may be TRBD2 (5 bases). Germline V gene lookup returns CDR1 SGHDN and CDR2 FVKESK. There are 16 residues in the CDR3. The germline V and J ends were trimmed by 1 base and 0 bases, with 10 bases remaining between them. Written as DNA, the CDR3 is TGTGCCAGCAGCCAAGGAGGGTACCTAGCCAAAAACATTCAGTACTTC. Its translation is CASSQGGYLAKNIQYF.

This chain connects TRBV27 to TRBJ1-2, with 7 bases that match TRBD1. This CDR3 is built from 13 residues. Per the germline V gene, CDR1 is MNHEY and CDR2 is SMNVEV (reference sequence). V was clipped by 5 bases and J by 6 bases; unmatched bases: 6. The CDR3 DNA reads as TGTGCCAGCAGTCCGACAGGGTCAGATGGCTACACCTTC. Its protein is CASSPTGSDGYTF.

The V and J genes are TRBV6-1 and TRBJ1-1; no reliable D call. From germline, CDR1 is MNHNS and CDR2 SASEGT. The CDR3 runs 13 residues. V lost 4 bases, J lost 3 bases, and 9 bases lay in between. Here the CDR3 reads CASSALPDTEAFF. The CDR3 nucleotides are TGTGCCAGCAGTGCCCTACCGGACACTGAAGCTTTCTTT.

This chain uses TRBV5-4 with TRBJ2-2; 9 nucleotides line up with TRBD1. This CDR3 spans 17 amino acids. Germline CDR1 and CDR2: SGHNT and YYREEE (reference sequence). The V and J ends lost 4 bases and 4 bases, in that order; junction bases with no gene match: 11. The CDR3 spells CASSPGLQGAATGELFF. CDR3 bases: TGTGCCAGCAGCCCTGGGTTACAGGGGGCAGCCACCGGGGAGCTGTTTTTT.

This rearrangement joins TRBV5-6 to TRBJ2-7, with 12 bases aligning to TRBD1. The trim removed 4 bases at V and 2 bases at J, leaving 10 bases unmatched. The CDR3 length is 17 residues. Germline V gene data show CDR1 as SGHDT and CDR2 as YYEEEE. Here the CDR3 reads CASSTLGTGGETYEQYF. DNA of the CDR3: TGTGCCAGCAGCACTCTGGGGACAGGGGGCGAAACCTACGAGCAGTACTTC. Supplemented by reference TRBV5-6 and TRBJ2-7, the full variable domain reads DAGVTQSPTHLIKTRGQQVTLRCSPKSGHDTVSWYQQALGQGPQFIFQYYEEEERQRGNFPDRFSGHQFPNYSSELNVNALLLGDSALYLCASSTLGTGGETYEQYFGPGTRLTVT.

The genes are TRBV5-1 and TRBJ1-1, with D tentatively TRBD1 (6 bases). The CDR3 consists of 15 residues. Germline CDR1 reads SGHRS; CDR2 reads YFSETQ. Trimming shortened V by 2 bases and J by 1 base, and 12 bases separated the two germline ends. The CDR3: CASSLGGAQNTEAFF. The CDR3 DNA is TGCGCCAGCAGCTTAGGGGGGGCCCAGAACACTGAAGCTTTCTTT.

The chain links TRBV28 to TRBJ1-2; TRBD1 might be the D (5 bases). The germline V and J ends were trimmed by 8 bases and 8 bases, with 12 bases remaining between them. The CDR3 has 11 residues. Germline loops: CDR1 MDHEN, CDR2 SYDVKM. The CDR3 nucleotides are TGTGCCAGCCGAAAGGGGTCCGGCTACACCTTC. Protein sequence: CASRKGSGYTF.

The chain joins TRBV7-2 to TRBJ2-7, with TRBD2 as a possible D gene (6 bases). The CDR3 runs to 14 residues. V gave up 2 bases and J gave up 2 bases, with 10 bases separating them. The germline gives CDR1 SGHTA, CDR2 FQGNSA. As DNA, the CDR3 is TGTGCCAGCAGCTTAACCGGGGGAGCCTACGAGCAGTACTTC. The encoded protein is CASSLTGGAYEQYF.

This chain links TRBV19 with TRBJ2-2, with 9 nucleotides matching TRBD1. This CDR3 has 15 residues. The V gene end was trimmed by 7 bases and the J gene end by 1 base; junction bases not matched to a gene: 4. Looked up from germline, CDR1 is LNHDA and CDR2 is SQIVND (reference sequence). CDR3 region: CASKQGAGNTGELFF. The CDR3 DNA is TGTGCCAGTAAACAGGGGGCAGGGAACACCGGGGAGCTGTTTTTT.

This chain connects TRBV7-9 to TRBJ1-4; perhaps TRBD1 as D (5 bases). CDR3 length equals 14 residues. The V end lost 5 bases, the J end lost 8 bases, and 15 bases lay between the germline ends. Germline V gene data show CDR1 as SEHNR and CDR2 as FQNEAQ (reference sequence). CDR3 sequence: CASSPGPGNEKLFF. The CDR3 DNA reads TGTGCCAGCAGCCCAGGGCCCGGCAACGAAAAACTGTTTTTT.